This entry features one TCR beta chain sequence. Its antigen is not yet known. No much larger clone exists at a distance of one base, and base qualities are not known. Library method: the immunoSEQ multiplex PCR assay. Held by TCRdb, this immuneACCESS table contains in-frame sequences only and omits some clones. Under half of the omission traces to an unresolved V gene where checked; the cause of the rest is unknown. The sample has about 23,000 clones on record, about 89% of them singletons. Around 7% of the sample lies in the top ten. These data are taken from a study of T cell changes during pregnancy in multiple sclerosis (dated by TCRdb to about 2019). In the study overall: Changes in the T cell repertoire over the course of pregnancy were examined in this study in women with multiple sclerosis.

Spanning cysteine to phenylalanine, the CDR3 consists of 15 amino acids. CDR3 DNA is the only sequence kept; it has 45 bases, read in frame from the first base. Deletion took 4 bases off V and 4 bases off J, with a span of 15 bases between the germline ends. For CDR1 and CDR2, the germline V gene lists SGHRS and YFSETQ. The receptor's source is a female donor with multiple sclerosis, enrolled in a pregnancy study. Recombination linked TRBV5-1 to TRBJ1-5; the D gene is perhaps TRBD1, on 5 matching bases. This sample comprised CD8+ T cells from peripheral blood mononuclear cells, obtained in the first trimester of pregnancy. The CDR3 sequence is CASSTTGGVNQPQHF. The nucleotides are TGCGCCAGCAGCACCACCGGGGGTGTGAATCAGCCCCAGCATTTT.